This TCR beta chain was identified during a study of shared clonotypes between healthy human individuals. Researchers ran the assay at a deep level. In the authors' methods: From ImmunoSEQ came sequences covering only the junction and carrying no quality scores, so filtering differed. Sequencing used immunoSEQ multiplex PCR; TCRdb keeps in-frame clones, though not all of them. Clone size and the V and J calls come from that table; the DNA yielded D and trimming. This table has around 1,000,000 clones, 70% to 85% appearing once. This CDR3 region has 11 residues. V was clipped by 6 bases and J by 6 bases, with 9 bases between them. The germline CDR1 and CDR2 sequences are MNHEY and SVGAGI.

This clonotype originated in a man younger than 35 in good health. Some clones in this sample may be carry-over from other donors' samples. The specimen was memory CD4+ T cells from PBMCs. This sample's subset: CD45RA-negative fraction. The rearrangement joins TRBV6-5 to TRBJ2-7; the D is unclear. The CDR3 DNA follows: TGTGCCAGCAGAGACGGACGCGAGCAGTACTTC. Translated: CASRDGREQYF.